Ten or more counts support the clone carrying this T cell receptor beta chain. This sample is drawn from a study of early T cells in non-severe SARS-CoV-2 infection. As for the study in general: The study sequenced bulk RNA from unsorted whole blood, with chains unpaired.

MiXCR, applied by TCRdb to the 5' RACE reads, yields one record per CDR3 protein. The table records tens of thousands of distinct CDR3 sequences, more than 9% of them present only once. The germline gives CDR1 SGHDN, CDR2 FVKESK. J gave up 9 bases and V 4 bases, and 5 bases lay outside the gene matches. CDR3 length equals 15 residues. The chain links TRBV14 to TRBJ2-1; TRBD2 matches at 14 bases. This receptor was obtained from an adult who was a healthcare worker with PCR-confirmed SARS-CoV-2 infection or an uninfected control (not recorded which). The sequenced sample was whole blood, obtained at baseline. CDR3 in DNA: TGTGCCAGCAGCCCCGGACTAGCGGGAGGTGGTGAGCAGTTCTTC. Its protein product is CASSPGLAGGGEQFF.